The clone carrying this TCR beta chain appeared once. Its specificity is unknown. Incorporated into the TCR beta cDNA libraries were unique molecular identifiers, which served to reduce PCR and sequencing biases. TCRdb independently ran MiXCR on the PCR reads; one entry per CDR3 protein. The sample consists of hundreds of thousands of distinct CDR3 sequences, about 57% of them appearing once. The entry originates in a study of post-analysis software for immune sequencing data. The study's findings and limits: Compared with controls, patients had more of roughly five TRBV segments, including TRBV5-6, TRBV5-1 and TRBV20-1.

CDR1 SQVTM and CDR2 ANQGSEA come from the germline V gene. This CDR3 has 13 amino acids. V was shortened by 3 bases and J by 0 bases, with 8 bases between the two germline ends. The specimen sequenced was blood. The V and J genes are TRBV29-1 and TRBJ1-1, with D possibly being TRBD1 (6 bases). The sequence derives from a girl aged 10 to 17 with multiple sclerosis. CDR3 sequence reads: CSVEGDMNTEAFF. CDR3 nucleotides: TGCAGCGTTGAGGGGGACATGAACACTGAAGCTTTCTTT.